The 18 T cell receptor beta chains presented below share a single source sample, sequenced in a study of cytomegalovirus exposure and HLA in healthy donors. The PCR contained 60 Vbeta and 13 Jbeta primers. Generated by immunoSEQ multiplex PCR, the TCRdb table keeps only in-frame clones and is missing some. The repertoire has over 120,000 clones, more than 75% of them found once; the top ten carry around 2.9%. Specimen: PBMCs. Every receptor here comes from a female donor in good health and CMV-seronegative.

V and J are TRBV10-3 and TRBJ2-1; TRBD2 matches at 7 bases. V lost 8 bases and J lost 5; bases outside the gene matches: 9. Germline V gives CDR1 ENHRY, CDR2 SYGVKD. CDR3 length: 14 residues. This CDR3 is CAIQVAGVNNEQFF. In DNA, the CDR3 is TGTGCCATCCAAGTTGCGGGAGTGAACAATGAGCAGTTCTTC.

The chain joins TRBV19 to TRBJ2-3; D might be TRBD2 (6 bases). CDR1 LNHDA and CDR2 SQIVND come from the germline V gene (reference sequence). Trimming left V 5 bases short and J 2 bases short, with 14 bases between. This CDR3 contains 15 residues. The CDR3, as DNA: TGTGCCAGTAGTCTCCGATGGGGGGACACAGATACGCAGTATTTT. Translating gives CASSLRWGDTDTQYF. The full variable domain, completed using reference TRBV19 and TRBJ2-3, is DGGITQSPKYLFRKEGQNVTLSCEQNLNHDAMYWYRQDPGQGLRLIYYSQIVNDFQKGDIAEGYSVSREKKESFPLTVTSAQKNPTAFYLCASSLRWGDTDTQYFGPGTRLTVL.

This chain uses TRBV10-3 with TRBJ1-1; 8 bases align to TRBD1. This CDR3 spans 12 amino acids. Germline lookup yields CDR1 ENHRY and CDR2 SYGVKD. J gave up 8 bases and V 8 bases, and 7 bases lay outside the gene matches. Here the CDR3 reads CAILDREGEAFF. Written as DNA, the CDR3 is TGTGCCATCCTGGACAGGGAAGGAGAAGCTTTCTTT.

This clone was picked up one time. The chain joins TRBV11-3 to TRBJ2-7; TRBD2 matches at 12 bases. V was clipped by 5 bases and J by 2 bases; unmatched bases: 4. CDR1 and CDR2 (germline): SGHNT, YENEEA. CDR3 size: 15 residues. The CDR3: CASSQTSGGTYEQYF. CDR3 in DNA: TGTGCCAGCAGCCAGACTAGCGGGGGAACCTACGAGCAGTACTTC.

The table lists this clone with a count of one. V is TRBV27 and J is TRBJ2-7, with TRBD1 matching 8 bases. The CDR3 has 17 amino acids. Germline V gives CDR1 MNHEY, CDR2 SMNVEV (reference sequence). The ends lost 2 bases at V and 2 bases at J; junction bases unmatched: 11. The CDR3 protein is CASSLEGPTGQAYEQYF. DNA of the CDR3: TGTGCCAGCAGTTTAGAAGGCCCCACGGGACAGGCCTACGAGCAGTACTTC.

V is TRBV18 and J is TRBJ2-3; D gene uncertain. CDR1 KGHSH and CDR2 LQKENI come from the germline V gene. The CDR3 length is 16 residues. V was cut by 2 bases and J by 0 bases, with 12 bases left in between. The CDR3 nucleotides are TGTGCCAGCTCACCAGTAATCTTAGCTAGCACAGATACGCAGTATTTT. Translation: CASSPVILASTDTQYF.

The V and J genes are TRBV14 and TRBJ2-1; TRBD2 agrees at 8 bases. Germline V CDR1 and CDR2: SGHDN, FVKESK. The CDR3 is 15 residues long. J was trimmed by 5 bases and V by 5 bases; bases with no gene match: 8. The CDR3 reads CASSGKRGYDNEQFF. DNA for the CDR3: TGTGCCAGCAGCGGAAAGCGGGGGTACGACAATGAGCAGTTCTTC.

The V and J genes are TRBV10-2 and TRBJ2-1, with 7 bases fitting TRBD2. The CDR3 totals 16 residues. The trim removed 4 bases at V and 0 bases at J, leaving 6 bases unmatched. CDR1 is WSHSY and CDR2 is SAAADI in the germline V gene. CDR3 DNA sequence: TGCGCCAGCAGTGTTCGGGGGGATAGCTCCTACAATGAGCAGTTCTTC. It is translated as CASSVRGDSSYNEQFF.

V gene TRBV5-4 combines with J gene TRBJ2-3, with TRBD1 identical over 7 bases. The trim removed 4 bases at V and 0 bases at J, leaving 8 bases unmatched. The CDR3 extends over 16 amino acids. In germline, CDR1 is SGHNT, CDR2 YYREEE (reference sequence). CDR3 region: CASSQGQSPSTDTQYF. The CDR3 DNA reads TGTGCCAGCAGCCAGGGACAGAGCCCTAGCACAGATACGCAGTATTTT.

The chain carries TRBV27 and TRBJ2-1; 10 bases are a match to TRBD1. Looked up from germline, CDR1 is MNHEY and CDR2 is SMNVEV (reference sequence). This CDR3 has 13 amino acids. J was trimmed by 4 bases and V by 10 bases; bases with no gene match: 4. CDR3 sequence reads: CAIRTGGYNEQFF. The CDR3, as DNA: TGTGCCATCCGGACAGGGGGATACAATGAGCAGTTCTTC.

The chain carries TRBV19 and TRBJ2-1; no clear D gene. The ends were cut back, 9 bases at V and 4 bases at J, with 4 bases in the middle. This CDR3 is 10 amino acids long. The germline gives CDR1 LNHDA, CDR2 SQIVND (reference sequence). CDR3 sequence reads: CASGYNEQFF. For the CDR3, the DNA is TGTGCCAGCGGGTACAATGAGCAGTTCTTC. The full variable domain, rest sourced from reference TRBV19 and TRBJ2-1, is DGGITQSPKYLFRKEGQNVTLSCEQNLNHDAMYWYRQDPGQGLRLIYYSQIVNDFQKGDIAEGYSVSREKKESFPLTVTSAQKNPTAFYLCASGYNEQFFGPGTRLTVL.

This clone was recorded a few times. The chain joins TRBV9 to TRBJ2-7; D possibly corresponds to TRBD2 (6 bases). Germline CDR1 SGDLS, CDR2 YYNGEE. The V end was cut by 0 bases, the J end by 5 bases, with 15 bases between. The length of the CDR3 is 15 residues. CDR3 DNA: TGTGCCAGCAGCGTAGCGGGACTTGATAATAACGAGCAGTACTTC. Its translation: CASSVAGLDNNEQYF.

This clone came up a few times. The V gene is TRBV29-1, the J gene TRBJ1-1, with D perhaps matching TRBD1 (6 bases). V lost 5 bases to trimming and J lost 6 bases, with 10 bases between them. The CDR3 contains 11 residues. CDR1 and CDR2 (germline): SQVTM, ANQGSEA. The DNA for the CDR3 is TGCAGCGTTCGAACAGGGTCTGAAGCTTTCTTT. It codes for CSVRTGSEAFF.

The chain carries TRBV5-1 and TRBJ2-3; 7 bases are shared with TRBD2. Trimming removed 4 bases from V and 3 bases from J; junction bases left unmatched: 8. Germline assignment: CDR1 SGHRS and CDR2 YFSETQ. This CDR3 is 15 amino acids long. In DNA form, the CDR3 reads TGCGCCAGCAGCCCCTCTAGCGGCCCTACAGATACGCAGTATTTT. This gives the protein CASSPSSGPTDTQYF.

The V gene is TRBV27, the J gene TRBJ1-5, with D uncertain. CDR1 and CDR2 from the germline V gene are MNHEY and SMNVEV (reference sequence). The CDR3 covers 13 residues. V lost 5 bases to trimming and J lost 5 bases, with 10 bases between them. Here the CDR3 reads CASSHTPDQPQHF. The CDR3 DNA sequence: TGTGCCAGCAGTCATACCCCGGATCAGCCCCAGCATTTT.

This sequence joins TRBV19 and TRBJ1-5, with a possible D match to TRBD1 (5 bases). Deletions cut 5 bases from V and 2 bases from J, with 16 bases between. The CDR3 contains 16 residues. Germline V CDR1 and CDR2: LNHDA, SQIVND (reference sequence). The CDR3 DNA follows: TGTGCCAGTAGTCCTTCGGGGGGGGGAGGCAATCAGCCCCAGCATTTT. This translates into CASSPSGGGGNQPQHF.

For this clone: Other DNA sequences in the sample encode the same CDR3. The chain has TRBV6-1 and TRBJ2-1; D may be TRBD1 (6 bases). The CDR3 extends over 14 amino acids. Germline CDR1 and CDR2: MNHNS and SASEGT. Between the trimmed V and J ends, which lost 5 bases and 5 bases, there was a span of 13 bases. The CDR3 nucleotides read TGTGCCAGCAGTCTGGCAGGGGAGAACAATGAGCAGTTCTTC. Translating gives CASSLAGENNEQFF.

J is TRBJ2-7 and V is TRBV7-9; the D is unclear. This CDR3 comprises 13 residues. Trimming removed 0 bases from V and 2 bases from J, with 5 bases in between. CDR1 SEHNR and CDR2 FQNEAQ come from the germline V gene (reference sequence). CDR3 nucleotide sequence: TGTGCCAGCAGCTTAGCAGGAGCCTACGAGCAGTACTTC. This encodes CASSLAGAYEQYF.